This TCR beta chain was sequenced during a study of beta chain features in type 1 diabetes. Study findings and constraints: TCRB CDR3 length was moderately but significantly reduced in all four CD4+ subsets of Type 1 diabetes patients.

The entirety of the isolated RNA underwent reverse transcription, so expressed TCRB transcripts were sequenced. Assay: immunoSEQ multiplex PCR; the TCRdb copy retains only in-frame clones and omits some. This sample yields some 250,000 clones, of which around 26% are seen a single time; 4% belongs to the top ten. With 4 bases clipped from V and 3 bases from J, the junction kept 7 bases outside the gene matches. Germline lookup yields CDR1 SGHRS and CDR2 YFSETQ. The length of the CDR3 is 14 residues. Sorting of CD4+ naive, central memory, regulatory and stem cell-like memory cells was performed via CD45RO/CCR7/CD25/CD127/CD95/CD27. Regarding this clone: The antigen remains undetermined.

Specimen: central memory CD4+ T cells from blood. This clonotype originated in a man aged 25-45 years in good health. The chain carries TRBV5-1 and TRBJ2-7; TRBD1 agrees at 7 bases. CDR3 loop: CASSPQTGHYEQYF. CDR3 bases: TGCGCCAGCAGCCCGCAGACAGGGCACTACGAGCAGTACTTC.